This record looks at one T cell receptor beta chain sequence and its context. Measured with immunoSEQ multiplex PCR; TCRdb has only the in-frame clones, and not every one. The data contain about 2 million clones, 85% to 95% of them singletons. These data originate in a study of shared clonotypes between healthy human individuals. A CD45RA-negative memory subset and a CD45RA+ naive subset were separated from the CD4+ cells. What was sequenced was naive CD4+ T cells sorted from blood. As for subset: CD45RA+ positively selected. The sequence came from a man aged 18 to 35 in good health.

CDR3 in DNA: TGTGCCAGCAGTTACTCGGCCGCGGGAGATTACAATGAGCAGTTCTTC. The encoded protein is CASSYSAAGDYNEQFF. This sequence joins TRBV6-6 and TRBJ2-1; TRBD2 aligns across 7 bases. CDR1 MNHNY and CDR2 SVGAGI come from the germline V gene (reference sequence). The CDR3 has 16 residues. Trimming took 0 bases from V and 4 from J; bases not matched to a gene: 6.